The next 20 T cell receptor beta chains were all read from a single sample in a study of cytomegalovirus exposure and HLA in healthy donors. 13 Jbeta primers and 60 Vbeta primers were used for the PCR. Sequencing was performed with immunoSEQ multiplex PCR; in TCRdb, only in-frame clones are kept and a portion is missing. The repertoire holds 180,000 or so clones, with more than 75% as singletons. Material: PBMCs. Receptor source: a woman in her forties or fifties in good health and CMV-seropositive.

The rearrangement links TRBV18 to TRBJ1-3; D not resolved. Germline loops: CDR1 KGHSH, CDR2 LQKENI. Trimming took off 3 bases at V and 4 bases at J, with 16 bases between the two ends. The length of the CDR3 is 16 residues. CDR3 sequence reads: CASSPPGPGKGNTIYF. The CDR3 DNA reads TGTGCCAGCTCACCCCCCGGGCCGGGAAAAGGAAACACCATATATTTT.

The chain links TRBV6-4 to TRBJ2-1; TRBD1 matches at 8 bases. J lost 2 bases, V lost 5 bases, and 8 bases had no gene match. Germline loops: CDR1 MRHNA, CDR2 SNTAGT. The CDR3 consists of 16 residues. Written as DNA, the CDR3 is TGTGCCAGCAGTCGGACAGGGTCTCTTCCCTACAATGAGCAGTTCTTC. Translated, it gives CASSRTGSLPYNEQFF.

As to this clone: The junction differs from germline at one of its ends, possibly a read error. The V gene is TRBV19, the J gene TRBJ2-4; a possible D gene is TRBD2 (6 bases). From germline, CDR1 is LNHDA and CDR2 SQIVND (reference sequence). The CDR3 length is 18 residues. The CDR3 DNA sequence: TGTGCCAGTAGCGAGACTAGTGGGGGAGTTTCGGCCAAAAACAGTCAGTACTTC. It codes for CASSETSGGVSAKNSQYF. Based on the CDR3 plus reference TRBV19 and TRBJ2-4, the full variable domain is DGGITQSPKYLFRKEGQNVTLSCEQNLNHDAMYWYRQDPGQGLRLIYYSQIVNDFQKGDIAEGYSVSREKKESFPLTVTSAQKNPTAFYLCASSETSGGVSAKNSQYFGAGTRLSVL.

The chain uses TRBV10-1 and TRBJ1-1; D may be TRBD1 (6 bases). V was shortened by 4 bases and J by 1 base, with 16 bases between the two germline ends. The length of the CDR3 is 16 residues. Germline V lookup: CDR1 WNHNN, CDR2 SYGVQD (reference sequence). CDR3 amino acids: CASSAGQMGRNTEAFF. The CDR3 region has the DNA TGCGCCAGCAGTGCCGGACAGATGGGGCGGAACACTGAAGCTTTCTTT.

The chain is built from TRBV2 and TRBJ2-3; no reliable D call. This CDR3 has 14 residues. Germline-derived CDR1 and CDR2 are SNHLY and FYNNEI. V lost 7 bases and J lost 4, with 15 bases in between. CDR3 nucleotide sequence: TGTGCCAGCATCTCTAGGTCTGGCCCAGATACGCAGTATTTT. Translating gives CASISRSGPDTQYF.

The V call is TRBV5-6, the J call TRBJ1-2; 9 bases align to TRBD1. J gave up 1 base and V 4 bases, and 8 bases lay outside the gene matches. The CDR3 totals 16 residues. Germline-derived CDR1 and CDR2 are SGHDT and YYEEEE. The CDR3: CASSATLGQGNYGYTF. In nucleotides, the CDR3 is TGTGCCAGCAGCGCCACCCTGGGACAGGGTAACTATGGCTACACCTTC.

The chain uses TRBV11-2 and TRBJ2-3; 10 bases are shared with TRBD2. The CDR3 is 17 amino acids. Germline lookup yields CDR1 SGHAT and CDR2 FQNNGV. The V gene end was trimmed by 1 base and the J gene end by 4 bases; junction bases not matched to a gene: 8. The CDR3 DNA reads TGTGCCAGCAGCTTAGTGGGTCTAGCGGGGGTTTCAGATACGCAGTATTTT. Encoded protein: CASSLVGLAGVSDTQYF.

This chain connects TRBV4-3 to TRBJ1-4, with no clear D. The length of the CDR3 is 16 residues. Trimming removed 0 bases from V and 0 bases from J, with 8 bases in between. Germline values: CDR1 LGHNA, CDR2 YSLEER. The chain's CDR3 is CASSQDPAATNEKLFF. Written as DNA, the CDR3 is TGCGCCAGCAGCCAAGATCCCGCGGCAACTAATGAAAAACTGTTTTTT.

V usage is TRBV2 and J usage is TRBJ2-5; maybe TRBD1 (6 bases). Germline V gives CDR1 SNHLY, CDR2 FYNNEI. CDR3 length: 14 residues. The ends were cut back, 4 bases at V and 0 bases at J, with 9 bases in the middle. CDR3 coding DNA: TGTGCCAGCAGTGGGACAGCTTACCAAGAGACCCAGTACTTC. Its translation is CASSGTAYQETQYF.

The chain is built from TRBV19 and TRBJ2-1, with D perhaps TRBD2 (5 bases). The CDR3 is 12 amino acids. V was pared by 0 bases and J by 15 bases, with 12 bases between. Germline CDR1 reads LNHDA; CDR2 reads SQIVND (reference sequence). The CDR3 here is CASSIDGRGWFF. The CDR3, as DNA: TGTGCCAGTAGTATAGATGGGAGAGGCTGGTTCTTC.

J is TRBJ2-3 and V is TRBV29-1; 9 nucleotides line up with TRBD2. This CDR3 region has 15 residues. The V and J ends lost 2 bases and 1 base, in that order; junction bases with no gene match: 4. In germline, CDR1 is SQVTM, CDR2 ANQGSEA. The CDR3, as DNA: TGCAGCGTTGAACAAAGACTAGCGGGCACAGATACGCAGTATTTT. It encodes CSVEQRLAGTDTQYF.

The chain links TRBV6-6 to TRBJ1-3, with D possibly TRBD1 on 6 matching bases. Between the trimmed V and J ends, which lost 7 bases and 0 bases, there was a span of 13 bases. The CDR3 length is 15 residues. Per the germline V gene, CDR1 is MNHNY and CDR2 is SVGAGI (reference sequence). The CDR3 loop reads CASTDGQFSGNTIYF. CDR3 in DNA: TGTGCCAGCACCGATGGACAGTTCTCTGGAAACACCATATATTTT.

This chain connects TRBV2 to TRBJ1-4, with a tentative D call TRBD1 (5 bases). The V end was cut by 8 bases, the J end by 1 base, with 8 bases between. Germline CDR1 and CDR2: SNHLY and FYNNEI. The CDR3 is made up of 13 amino acids. CDR3 sequence: CASHGGTNEKLFF. The CDR3 region has the DNA TGTGCCAGCCACGGGGGAACTAATGAAAAACTGTTTTTT.

The chain employs TRBV28 and TRBJ1-2; D gene uncertain. Germline lookup yields CDR1 MDHEN and CDR2 SYDVKM. V was cut by 3 bases and J by 0 bases, with 11 bases left in between. CDR3 length: 15 residues. The CDR3: CASSLLEPTNYGYTF. CDR3 nucleotide sequence: TGTGCCAGCAGTTTGCTGGAGCCAACTAACTATGGCTACACCTTC.

The V and J genes are TRBV6-6 and TRBJ2-3, with D perhaps matching TRBD1 (6 bases). Trimming stripped 7 bases from V and 6 bases from J, with 17 bases between. This CDR3 comprises 14 residues. Germline CDR1 and CDR2: MNHNY and SVGAGI (reference sequence). CDR3 loop: CASMIPGVSDTQYF. CDR3 bases: TGTGCCAGCATGATTCCAGGGGTTTCGGATACGCAGTATTTT.

This clone was picked up a small number of times. The J gene is TRBJ1-5, the V gene TRBV2; TRBD1 matches at 9 bases. Germline loops: CDR1 SNHLY, CDR2 FYNNEI. There are 15 residues in the CDR3. The V segment lost 5 bases and the J segment 6 bases; nucleotides outside the gene matches: 8. DNA for the CDR3: TGTGCCAGCAGTACCCAAGACAGGGGGTCTCAGCCCCAGCATTTT. This translates into CASSTQDRGSQPQHF.

The chain joins TRBV5-5 to TRBJ2-7; TRBD1 aligns across 8 bases. Trimming cost V 1 base and J 3 bases; bases outside gene matches: 0. The germline V gene has CDR1 SGHKS and CDR2 YYEKEE (reference sequence). The CDR3 spans 13 residues. CDR3 sequence: CASSLTGGYEQYF. The CDR3 bases are TGTGCCAGCAGCTTGACAGGGGGCTACGAGCAGTACTTC.

This rearrangement joins TRBV11-2 to TRBJ2-7, with D possibly TRBD1 on 6 matching bases. The V gene lost 4 bases and the J gene lost 12 bases, with 22 bases spanning the gap. Germline CDR1 reads SGHAT; CDR2 reads FQNNGV. This CDR3 contains 14 residues. CDR3 in DNA: TGTGCCAGCAGCTCCGACAGGATACTCTACTCCCCGTACTTC. Protein sequence: CASSSDRILYSPYF.

The CDR3 loop is CASSQGPSGFSYEQYF. The DNA for the CDR3 is TGTGCCAGCAGCCAAGGGCCTAGCGGATTCTCCTACGAGCAGTACTTC. The J gene is TRBJ2-7, the V gene TRBV14; TRBD2 matches at 7 bases. Germline V lookup: CDR1 SGHDN, CDR2 FVKESK. The junction had 6 bases not matched to a gene; V was cut back by 1 base and J by 0 bases. This CDR3 is 16 amino acids long. Drawing the rest from reference TRBV14 and TRBJ2-7, the complete variable domain is EAGVTQFPSHSVIEKGQTVTLRCDPISGHDNLYWYRRVMGKEIKFLLHFVKESKQDESGMPNNRFLAERTGGTYSTLKVQPAELEDSGVYFCASSQGPSGFSYEQYFGPGTRLTVT.

The chain uses TRBV28 and TRBJ2-2, with D possibly matching TRBD1 (5 bases). The CDR3 is 12 amino acids. The ends were cut back, 2 bases at V and 8 bases at J, with 6 bases in the middle. The germline V gene has CDR1 MDHEN and CDR2 SYDVKM. CDR3 coding DNA: TGTGCCAGCAGTTTACGGACAGGGGAGCTGTTTTTT. Its translation is CASSLRTGELFF. Based on the CDR3 plus reference TRBV28 and TRBJ2-2, the full variable domain is DVKVTQSSRYLVKRTGEKVFLECVQDMDHENMFWYRQDPGLGLRLIYFSYDVKMKEKGDIPEGYSVSREKKERFSLILESASTNQTSMYLCASSLRTGELFFGEGSRLTVL.